This TCR beta chain is from a study of OX40 agonist ivuxolimab in advanced cancers. At the level of the study: Dose-escalation patients' cancers were hepatocellular carcinoma, melanoma, renal cell or head and neck cancer. Whole-study findings and limits: Both blood CD4+ and CD8+ T cells showed clonal growth by week 6 at 0.1 to 3.0 mg/kg.

A remark on this clone: Its antigen remains unidentified.

TCRdb's table, derived via immunoSEQ multiplex PCR, lists solely in-frame clones and lacks some. The sample has under 150,000 clones, 90% seen once. The CDR3 covers 15 residues. After removal of 4 bases from V and 1 base from J, the junction contained 4 bases not matched to a gene. Germline CDR1 and CDR2: MNHEY and SMNVEV (reference sequence). Patients had blood sampled at baseline and again on cycle 4 day 1 and cycle 7 day 1. The receptor comes from an adult with an advanced solid tumor such as melanoma, head and neck, liver or kidney cancer. The material sequenced was CD4+ or CD8+ T cells sorted from blood, taken in a trial of the OX40 agonist ivuxolimab. J is TRBJ1-5 and V is TRBV27, with 7 bases that match TRBD1. The CDR3 nucleotides are TGTGCCAGCAGTTGGAGACAGGGAAGCAATCAGCCCCAGCATTTT. It encodes CASSWRQGSNQPQHF.